The entry below describes one T cell receptor delta chain. A clone one base away is much larger, so this may be a read error. The sample belongs to a study of gamma-delta chains in newborns, infants, children. This CDR3 contains 21 residues. The germline V gene encodes CDR1 GEAIGNYY and CDR2 EKD. TCRdb re-processed the reads using CATT. This table has roughly 3,000 delta-chain clones, around 0.62% appearing once. The V call is TRDV2, the J call TRDJ3; 11 bases match TRDD3. The sample taken for sequencing was blood. This receptor was taken from a child who was a newborn, infant or young child, either healthy, febrile or measles-vaccinated (not recorded which). The chain's CDR3 is CASDTPHGGYGSSWDTRQMFF. Written as DNA, the CDR3 is TGTGCCAGTGACACACCCCATGGGGGATACGGGAGCTCCTGGGACACCCGACAGATGTTTTTC.